Shown below are 11 T cell receptor beta chains from a single sample sequenced in a study of T-cell reconstitution after alpha-beta-depleted transplantation in children. Using unique molecular identifiers, the investigators prepared the TCRbeta library. TCRdb processed the PCR reads anew with MiXCR; each CDR3 protein has one entry. The table has 230,000 or so distinct CDR3 sequences, 9% to 10% seen once. Sequenced here: PBMCs from the stem cell graft donor, sampled from the stem cell graft. These receptor sequences come from a human donor who donated a stem cell graft to a child with SCID.

This clonotype was detected ten times or more. J is TRBJ2-7 and V is TRBV12-3 or TRBV12-4; D ambiguous. V was trimmed by 6 bases and J by 1 base, leaving 4 bases between them. CDR3 length: 11 residues. CDR3 protein: CASRLSYEQYF. CDR3 bases: TGTGCCAGCAGGTTATCCTACGAGCAGTACTTC.

This clonotype was detected many times. V usage is TRBV7-2 and J usage is TRBJ2-2, with D possibly being TRBD2 (6 bases). Germline lookup yields CDR1 SGHTA and CDR2 FQGNSA. V lost 4 bases and J lost 5, with 11 bases in between. The length of the CDR3 is 14 residues. CDR3 loop: CASSWSAGTGELFF. As DNA, the CDR3 is TGTGCCAGCAGCTGGTCGGCGGGGACCGGGGAGCTGTTTTTT.

There are many counts of this clonotype. The genes are TRBV7-9 and TRBJ2-1; D may be TRBD1 or TRBD2 (5 bases each). The germline gives CDR1 SEHNR, CDR2 FQNEAQ (reference sequence). Trimming cost V 8 bases and J 4 bases, with 21 bases left between them. This CDR3 region has 16 residues. CDR3 sequence (DNA): TGTGCCAGCGGAAAGGGGTCTCCGGGGACGTACAATGAGCAGTTCTTC. Its translation: CASGKGSPGTYNEQFF.

This clonotype appeared many times. This chain joins TRBV7-9 and TRBJ2-1; D unresolved. The CDR3 runs 13 residues. Looked up from germline, CDR1 is SEHNR and CDR2 is FQNEAQ (reference sequence). Deletions cut 1 base from V and 8 bases from J, with 9 bases between. The CDR3 loop is CASSLDPWDEQFF. The CDR3 DNA follows: TGTGCCAGCAGCTTAGACCCATGGGATGAGCAGTTCTTC.

The sample holds many counts of this clonotype. The chain uses TRBV24-1 and TRBJ1-5; D remains unclear. The ends were cut back, 5 bases at V and 3 bases at J, with 4 bases in the middle. Germline loops: CDR1 KGHDR, CDR2 SFDVKD. This CDR3 is built from 12 residues. The CDR3 here is CATSAFNQPQHF. The CDR3 nucleotides read TGTGCCACCAGTGCCTTCAATCAGCCCCAGCATTTT.

This clonotype appeared many times. V and J are TRBV29-1 and TRBJ2-5, with 9 bases fitting TRBD1. Looked up from germline, CDR1 is SQVTM and CDR2 is ANQGSEA. V lost 4 bases, J lost 7 bases, and 7 bases stayed unmatched. This CDR3 spans 13 amino acids. The CDR3 DNA is TGCAGCGTTGCCGGAGAGACAGGGGGGACCCAGTACTTC. Its protein product is CSVAGETGGTQYF.

This clonotype has ten or more counts. J is TRBJ2-7 and V is TRBV10-3, with D perhaps TRBD1 (6 bases). The CDR3 sequence is 14 residues long. Germline CDR1 and CDR2: ENHRY and SYGVKD. The V and J ends lost 7 bases and 4 bases respectively, with 17 bases between them. The CDR3 region is CAITPDRSAYEQYF. DNA of the CDR3: TGTGCCATCACCCCGGACAGATCTGCTTACGAGCAGTACTTC.

This sequence joins TRBV3-1 and TRBJ1-4; tentatively, D is TRBD1 (5 bases). Trimming pared 0 bases from V and 3 bases from J, leaving 5 bases between. There are 14 residues in the CDR3. Germline V CDR1 and CDR2: LGHDT, YNNKEL (reference sequence). The CDR3 here is CASSQEGANEKLFF. DNA for the CDR3: TGTGCCAGCAGCCAAGAGGGGGCTAATGAAAAACTGTTTTTT.

In this sample, this clonotype turned up many times. The CDR3 bases are TGTGCCAGCAGCTTAGCAGGGGGAAACATTCAGTACTTC. Amino acids: CASSLAGGNIQYF. The gene calls are TRBV11-3 and TRBJ2-4; 7 bases agree with TRBD1. The junction had 0 bases not matched to a gene; V was cut back by 1 base and J by 6 bases. Germline V gives CDR1 SGHNT, CDR2 YENEEA. The CDR3 length is 13 residues.

At least ten counts were recorded for this clonotype. The chain couples TRBV7-9 to TRBJ1-1; unclear D gene. CDR1 is SEHNR, CDR2 FQNEAQ, per germline (reference sequence). Between the trimmed V and J ends, which lost 9 bases and 3 bases, there was a span of 11 bases. The CDR3 extends over 12 amino acids. In DNA, the CDR3 is TGTGCCAGTGGGAGACGGGACACTGAAGCTTTCTTT. Amino acids: CASGRRDTEAFF.

This clonotype showed up many times. The chain joins TRBV29-1 to TRBJ1-2; D ambiguous. The CDR3 runs to 11 residues. CDR1 is SQVTM and CDR2 is ANQGSEA in the germline V gene. Deletions cut 4 bases from V and 3 bases from J, with 6 bases between. CDR3: CSVGADYGYTF. The CDR3 DNA reads as TGCAGCGTTGGGGCAGACTATGGCTACACCTTC.